Sequencing of this TCR beta chain was carried out in a study of T cell repertoires in cytomegalovirus infection. As for the study in general: Use of recently identified HLA-C-restricted and well-studied HLA-B-restricted CMV epitopes was part of the study.

About this clonotype: Its antigen is still unknown.

MiXCR was run by TCRdb on the reads, yielding one entry per CDR3 protein. The sample carries approximately 1,000,000 distinct CDR3 sequences, around a third recorded once. The CDR3 extends over 13 amino acids. Per germline, CDR1 MDHEN and CDR2 SYDVKM. Trimming removed 7 bases from V and 4 bases from J, with 13 bases in between. Overall study results and limits: In two of eight donors, the top clonotype was HLA-C-restricted CMV-specific.

This receptor was taken from a human donor in good health (CMV status not recorded). Some clones in this sample may be carry-over from other donors' samples. The chain employs TRBV28 and TRBJ1-1, with D possibly TRBD1 on 6 matching bases. The sequences come from cultured CD8+ T cells from PBMCs, collected from culture after CMV antigen stimulation. CDR3 loop: CASTYYRVTEAFF. The CDR3 bases are TGTGCCAGCACCTACTACAGGGTCACTGAAGCTTTCTTT.